Below are 25 T cell receptor gamma chains sequenced from a single sample in a study of gamma delta lymphoproliferative disorders and STAT genes. Genomic DNA from isolated PBMCs served as the sequencing template. TCRdb called clones anew from the multiplex PCR reads with CATT. The sample lists roughly 1,200 gamma-chain clones; 15% were seen once. The material sequenced was blood. Receptors were obtained from a human donor in good health.

This clone is large. This sequence joins TRGV8 and TRGJ1 or TRGJ2. Since TCRdb gives no J gene, matching the DNA to germline was used here to assign it. Per germline, CDR1 VENAVY and CDR2 YDSYNSRV. The J segment lost 7 bases and the V segment lost 2 bases, leaving 5 bases of the junction unmatched. The CDR3 runs to 12 residues. Here the CDR3 reads CATWDMYYKKLF. CDR3 in DNA: TGTGCCACCTGGGATATGTACTATAAGAAACTCTTT.

Within the sample, this clone is medium-sized (0.01 to 0.1%). The rearrangement joins TRGV3 to TRGJ1 or TRGJ2. Here the J gene was assigned by germline matching of the DNA, as TCRdb has none. In germline, CDR1 is VTNTFY, CDR2 YDVSTARD (reference sequence). V lost 2 bases to trimming and J lost 9 bases; unmatched junction nucleotides: 4. The CDR3 extends over 11 amino acids. CDR3 region: CATWDNLKKLF. The CDR3 DNA follows: TGTGCCACCTGGGACAACCTTAAGAAACTCTTT.

By frequency in the sample, this clone is medium-sized. In nucleotides, the CDR3 is TGTGCCACCTGGGACGTCACGAATTATTATAAGAAACTCTTT. Its protein is CATWDVTNYYKKLF. This rearrangement joins TRGV2 to TRGJ1 or TRGJ2. Here the J gene was assigned by germline matching of the DNA, as TCRdb has none. Per germline, CDR1 EGSNGY and CDR2 YDSYNSKV. This CDR3 contains 14 residues. V was pared by 2 bases and J by 0 bases, with 4 bases of the junction left unmatched.

In its sample, this clone ranks as medium-sized. V is TRGV3 and J is TRGJ1 or TRGJ2. Here the J gene came from matching the DNA to germline, since TCRdb omits it. CDR1 and CDR2 (germline): VTNTFY, YDVSTARD (reference sequence). The CDR3 has 10 amino acids. V was clipped by 6 bases and J by 9 bases; unmatched bases: 5. CDR3 sequence reads: CATWFCKKLF. The DNA for the CDR3 is TGTGCCACCTGGTTTTGTAAGAAACTCTTT.

This clone is labeled medium-sized. The chain recombines TRGV2 with TRGJ1 or TRGJ2. TCRdb carries no J gene annotation; the J gene was assigned here by matching the DNA with germline. Per germline, CDR1 EGSNGY and CDR2 YDSYNSKV. V dropped 0 bases and J dropped 11; count of bases not matched to a gene: 4. CDR3 length: 11 residues. Here the CDR3 reads CATWDGTEKLF. DNA of the CDR3: TGTGCCACCTGGGACGGGACGGAGAAACTCTTT.

This clone is large by share. This chain uses TRGV8 with TRGJP2. Germline matching of the DNA provided the J gene here, since TCRdb leaves it blank. CDR1 and CDR2 (germline): VENAVY, YDSYNSRV. The CDR3 is 11 amino acids. The V gene end was trimmed by 6 bases and the J gene end by 12 bases; junction bases not matched to a gene: 7. CDR3 residues: CATWIGGIKTF. CDR3 DNA: TGTGCCACCTGGATCGGGGGGATCAAGACGTTT.

This clone is large in the sample. The V gene is TRGV10, the J gene TRGJ1 or TRGJ2. The J gene was missing in TCRdb and was found by matching the end of the DNA to germline. TRGV10 is designated an ORF whose function remains uncertain. With V trimmed by 8 bases and J by 1 base, 12 bases remained unmatched. The CDR3 runs to 15 residues. CDR3 protein: CAAWDKTPNYYKKLF. The CDR3 DNA sequence: TGTGCTGCGTGGGATAAAACCCCCAATTATTATAAGAAACTCTTT.

Regarding this clone: The DNA is left out, because the CDR3 cannot be placed on it with certainty; the CDR3 is given as TCRdb lists it. The V gene is TRGV10; the J gene was not called. TRGV10 is designated an ORF whose function remains uncertain. The length of the CDR3 is 19 amino acids, counting both ends. This chain's CDR3 is CAAWDCLIIRNSLAVEQHF.

This clone is labeled large (0.1 to 1%). The V gene is TRGV11, the J gene TRGJ1 or TRGJ2. The J gene, not given by TCRdb, was assigned here from a germline match of the nucleotide sequence. TRGV11 counts as an open reading frame of uncertain function. After removal of 2 bases from V and 2 bases from J, the junction contained 3 bases not matched to a gene. This CDR3 contains 14 residues. The DNA of the CDR3 is TGTGCCTGCTGGATTAGGCCCCATTATTATAAGAAACTCTTT. It translates to CACWIRPHYYKKLF.

This clone is labeled as medium-sized. The chain is built from TRGV8 and TRGJ1 or TRGJ2. Because TCRdb records no J gene, it was assigned here through a match of the DNA to germline. Per the germline V gene, CDR1 is VENAVY and CDR2 is YDSYNSRV. V dropped 6 bases and J dropped 4; count of bases not matched to a gene: 12. This CDR3 contains 14 residues. The CDR3 DNA follows: TGTGCCACCTGGTCAAGGGGCGGATATTATAAGAAACTCTTT. Amino acid sequence: CATWSRGGYYKKLF.

This sequence joins TRGV10 and TRGJP2. TCRdb gives no J gene; it was assigned here by matching the DNA to germline. TRGV10 is classed as an ORF, of uncertain function. The CDR3 is made up of 17 amino acids. V lost 8 bases and J lost 7; bases outside the gene matches: 20. CDR3 nucleotide sequence: TGTGCTGCGTGGGATTCAGCTTTCGACCTCCATGATTGGATCAAGACGTTT. Protein product: CAAWDSAFDLHDWIKTF.

This clone is large. The chain links TRGV10 to TRGJ1 or TRGJ2. No J gene was available from TCRdb, and it was assigned here by a germline match of the DNA. TRGV10 is placed among ORFs of uncertain function. CDR3 size: 13 residues. After removal of 8 bases from V and 0 bases from J, the junction contained 5 bases not matched to a gene. Here the CDR3 reads CAAWASNYYKKLF. The CDR3 coding sequence is TGTGCTGCGTGGGCCTCGAATTATTATAAGAAACTCTTT.

As to this clone: The DNA is omitted, as the CDR3 cannot be located on it reliably, and the CDR3 follows TCRdb's listing. CDR3 amino acids: CTTVPVRVYYKKLF. The J gene was not called, though the V gene is TRGV11. TRGV11 is known as an ORF, though its function is uncertain. The CDR3 length equals 14 residues, ends included.

This clone is categorized as medium-sized. This sample includes further DNA sequences coding for the same CDR3. V gene TRGV9 combines with J gene TRGJP. The J gene, left out of TCRdb, was set here by checking the DNA against germline. CDR3 size: 16 residues. The V gene's germline CDR1 is GITISATS and CDR2 ISYDGTV (reference sequence). The J segment lost 8 bases and the V segment lost 1 base, leaving 5 bases of the junction unmatched. The CDR3 DNA sequence: TGTGCCTTGTGGGAGGTCGTGAAGTTGGGCAAAAAAATCAAGGTATTT. Protein sequence: CALWEVVKLGKKIKVF.

This clone is classed as medium-sized. The V call is TRGV10, the J call TRGJ1 or TRGJ2. In the absence of a J gene in TCRdb, the DNA was matched to germline to assign it here. TRGV10 has ORF status, its function being uncertain. CDR3 length: 14 amino acids. V dropped 12 bases and J dropped 3; count of bases not matched to a gene: 15. CDR3 DNA: TGTGCTGCCGTAAGAACGATCCTTTATTATAAGAAACTCTTT. This gives the protein CAAVRTILYYKKLF.

By sample share, this clone is large (0.1 to 1%). The DNA is left out, because the CDR3 cannot be placed on it with certainty; the CDR3 is given as TCRdb lists it. The V gene is TRGV11; the J gene was not called. TRGV11 is known as an ORF, though its function is uncertain. The CDR3 numbers 18 amino acids, ends counted. CDR3 sequence: CTTVPALSRGLIMDKKLF.

This rearrangement joins TRGV3 to TRGJP1. No J gene is reported in TCRdb; it was inferred here by comparing the DNA with germline. Germline lookup yields CDR1 VTNTFY and CDR2 YDVSTARD (reference sequence). The CDR3 runs 17 residues. V lost 0 bases to trimming and J lost 0 bases; unmatched junction nucleotides: 7. The CDR3 bases are TGTGCCACCTGGGACAGGCCCAGAAATACCACTGGTTGGTTCAAGATATTT. Its protein is CATWDRPRNTTGWFKIF.

This chain joins TRGV9 and TRGJ1 or TRGJ2. Here the J gene was assigned by germline matching of the DNA, as TCRdb has none. CDR1 is GITISATS and CDR2 is ISYDGTV in the germline V gene (reference sequence). Unmatched junction bases numbered 17, after V lost 6 bases and J lost 12 bases. The CDR3 is 13 amino acids. The CDR3 DNA reads TGTGCCTTGTGGAGGTTTTTTTACGAGTTGAAACTCTTT. Encoded protein: CALWRFFYELKLF.

In this sample, this clone turned up a few times. The protein held in TCRdb is that of a much larger clone and does not match this DNA's translation at residue 5, likely because of a read error; the protein shown is translated from the DNA. The rearrangement links TRGV2 to TRGJP1. Matching the DNA to germline supplied the J gene, which TCRdb does not give. The CDR3 is made up of 13 amino acids. Germline-derived CDR1 and CDR2 are EGSNGY and YDSYNSKV. CDR3 DNA sequence: TGTGCCACCTGGGGCGGGACCTTTTGGTTCAAGATATTT. Its translation is CATWGGTFWFKIF.

This clone counts as medium-sized. In DNA form, the CDR3 reads TGTGCCTTGTGGGAGGTATATTATAAGAAACTCTTT. It yields the protein CALWEVYYKKLF. The chain joins TRGV9 to TRGJ1 or TRGJ2. No J segment appears in TCRdb, so it was assigned here by matching the sequence to germline. The length of the CDR3 is 12 residues. Trimming took 1 base from V and 4 from J; bases not matched to a gene: 1. Per the germline V gene, CDR1 is GITISATS and CDR2 is ISYDGTV (reference sequence).

This clone qualifies as large. This chain joins TRGV10 and TRGJ1 or TRGJ2. The J gene was missing in TCRdb and was found by matching the end of the DNA to germline. TRGV10 is placed among ORFs of uncertain function. The CDR3 is made up of 10 amino acids. V was clipped by 8 bases and J by 11 bases; unmatched bases: 7. DNA of the CDR3: TGTGCTGCGTGGGATTTGGAGAAACTCTTT. Amino acids: CAAWDLEKLF.

This clone ranks as medium-sized (0.01 to 0.1%). J is TRGJ1 or TRGJ2 and V is TRGV2. TCRdb leaves out the J gene; it was filled in here by matching the DNA to germline. J was trimmed by 6 bases and V by 0 bases; bases with no gene match: 5. The CDR3 length is 13 residues. Per germline, CDR1 EGSNGY and CDR2 YDSYNSKV. CDR3 in amino acids: CATWDGLLYKKLF. CDR3 sequence (DNA): TGTGCCACCTGGGACGGGCTGCTTTATAAGAAACTCTTT.

Judged by abundance, this clone is medium-sized. V gene TRGV9 combines with J gene TRGJ1 or TRGJ2. TCRdb gives no J gene; it was assigned here by matching the DNA to germline. The V gene's germline CDR1 is GITISATS and CDR2 ISYDGTV (reference sequence). The CDR3 runs 14 residues. The V segment lost 0 bases and the J segment 8 bases; nucleotides outside the gene matches: 10. CDR3 region: CALWEVHSLHKKLF. CDR3 DNA: TGTGCCTTGTGGGAGGTGCACTCATTGCATAAGAAACTCTTT.

In its sample, this clone is large. This sample includes further DNA sequences coding for the same CDR3. The chain recombines TRGV2 with TRGJP2. TCRdb carries no J gene annotation; the J gene was assigned here by matching the DNA with germline. The CDR3 is 14 amino acids. From germline, CDR1 is EGSNGY and CDR2 YDSYNSKV. After removal of 1 base from V and 2 bases from J, the junction contained 1 base not matched to a gene. The DNA of the CDR3 is TGTGCCACCTGGGACGGAAGTAGTGATTGGATCAAGACGTTT. Encoded protein: CATWDGSSDWIKTF.

This chain uses TRGV4 with TRGJ1 or TRGJ2. TCRdb gives no J gene; it was assigned here by matching the DNA to germline. CDR1 is EGSTGY, CDR2 YDSYTSSV, per germline. The CDR3 length is 10 residues. The junction had 2 bases not matched to a gene; V was cut back by 4 bases and J by 8 bases. The CDR3 nucleotides read TGTGCCACCTGGGAGGATAAGAAACTCTTT. Its translation: CATWEDKKLF.